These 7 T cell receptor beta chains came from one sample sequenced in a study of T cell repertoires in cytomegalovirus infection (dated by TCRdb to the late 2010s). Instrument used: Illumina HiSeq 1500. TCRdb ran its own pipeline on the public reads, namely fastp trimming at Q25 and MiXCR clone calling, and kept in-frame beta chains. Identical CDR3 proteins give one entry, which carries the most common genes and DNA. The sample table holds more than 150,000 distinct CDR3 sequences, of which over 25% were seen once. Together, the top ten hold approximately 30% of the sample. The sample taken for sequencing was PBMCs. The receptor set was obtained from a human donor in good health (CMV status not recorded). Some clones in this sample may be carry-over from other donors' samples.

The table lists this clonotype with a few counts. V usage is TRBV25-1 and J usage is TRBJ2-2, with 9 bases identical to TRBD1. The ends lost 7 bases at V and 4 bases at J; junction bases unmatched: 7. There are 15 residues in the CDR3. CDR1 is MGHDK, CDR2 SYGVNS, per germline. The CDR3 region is CASTPGQGPTGELFF. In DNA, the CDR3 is TGTGCCAGCACCCCGGGACAGGGCCCCACCGGGGAGCTGTTTTTT.

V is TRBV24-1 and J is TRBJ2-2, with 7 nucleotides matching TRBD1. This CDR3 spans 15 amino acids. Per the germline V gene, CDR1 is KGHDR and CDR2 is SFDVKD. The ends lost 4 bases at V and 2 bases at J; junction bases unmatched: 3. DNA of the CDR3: TGTGCCACCAGTGAAGGGGGCCGCAACACCGGGGAGCTGTTTTTT. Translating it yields CATSEGGRNTGELFF.

The CDR3 DNA sequence: TGCGCCAGCAGCCCACAGCGGGGGGGCCGAGGAGATACGCAGTATTTT. It yields the protein CASSPQRGGRGDTQYF. The chain employs TRBV4-1 and TRBJ2-3, with 10 bases matching TRBD2. V gave up 4 bases and J gave up 5 bases; unmatched junction bases: 9. The CDR3 loop spans 16 amino acids. CDR1 is MGHRA, CDR2 YSYEKL, per germline.

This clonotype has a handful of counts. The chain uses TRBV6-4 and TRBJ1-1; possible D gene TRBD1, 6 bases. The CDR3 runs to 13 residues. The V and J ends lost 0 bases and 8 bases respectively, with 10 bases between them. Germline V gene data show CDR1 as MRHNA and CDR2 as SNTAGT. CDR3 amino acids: CASSDSGHGEAFF. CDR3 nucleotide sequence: TGTGCCAGCAGTGACTCGGGACATGGAGAAGCTTTCTTT.

CDR3 sequence reads: CASSASGGAQTQYF. The CDR3 nucleotides are TGTGCCAGCAGTGCTAGCGGGGGGGCCCAGACGCAGTATTTT. The chain carries TRBV2 and TRBJ2-3, with 12 bases matching TRBD2. Losses at the gene ends were 4 bases for V and 9 bases for J; bases not matched to a gene: 5. Germline-derived CDR1 and CDR2 are SNHLY and FYNNEI. This CDR3 comprises 14 residues.

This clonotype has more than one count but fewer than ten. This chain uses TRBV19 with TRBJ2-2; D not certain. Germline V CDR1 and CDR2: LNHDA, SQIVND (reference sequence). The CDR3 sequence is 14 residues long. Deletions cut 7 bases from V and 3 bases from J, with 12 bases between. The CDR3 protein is CASTDIQHTGELFF. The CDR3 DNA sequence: TGTGCCAGTACCGACATACAGCACACCGGGGAGCTGTTTTTT.

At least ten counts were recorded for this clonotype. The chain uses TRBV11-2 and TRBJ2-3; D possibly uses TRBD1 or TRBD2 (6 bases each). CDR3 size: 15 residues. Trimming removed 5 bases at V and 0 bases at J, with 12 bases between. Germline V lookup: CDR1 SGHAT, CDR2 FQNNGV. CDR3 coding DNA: TGTGCCAGCAGCCCGGGGGCAGTCAGCACAGATACGCAGTATTTT. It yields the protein CASSPGAVSTDTQYF.